The following is a T cell receptor beta chain sequence with its context. Its target antigen remains unknown. No per-base quality is available; no much larger clone lies one base away. This record belongs to a study of post-analysis software for immune sequencing data (dated by TCRdb to between 2014 and 2016). Concerning the study at large: Recorded disease courses included relapsing-remitting, secondary progressive and progressive-relapsing multiple sclerosis, with some patients lacking subtype annotation. Patient repertoires were compared against roughly 12 previously published healthy control repertoires from donors aged 6 to 25 years. A subset of samples was prepared in parallel using single-end sample barcoding, then pooled and co-amplified after Illumina adapter ligation.

Results and caveats for the whole study, not just this receptor: The control group was slightly older than the multiple sclerosis patient group. Significantly lower normalized Chao1 diversity was found in multiple sclerosis patients than in controls, suggesting substantial peripheral T-cell clonal expansion. Strong co-clustering of samples prepared in the same batch was shown by direct clustering with F measure, prompting a batch-effect correction. Significantly higher frequencies in patients than in controls were found for a handful of TRBV segments, including TRBV5-6, TRBV5-1 and TRBV20-1.

The germline V gene supplies CDR1 SQVTM and CDR2 ANQGSEA. Spanning cysteine to phenylalanine, the CDR3 consists of 13 amino acids. The CDR3 DNA has 39 bases and is translated from base 1. The library was made by PCR. Sequencing relied on an Illumina HiSeq 2500. Unique molecular identifiers were incorporated into TCR beta cDNA libraries to reduce PCR and sequencing biases. Per 1 to 10 million input T cells, roughly 0.5 million cDNA molecules were obtained, such that each molecule approximated one T cell. The same protocol used for the earlier healthy control dataset was applied to prepare and sequence the patient libraries. Samples belonging to the same batch were prepared together, multiplexed and sequenced on a shared HiSeq lane. The study's processing was this. Raw barcoded reads were processed with MIGEC, discarding single-read molecular identifier groups before consensus assembly and CDR3 extraction. VDJtools was used for post-analysis of the clonotype tables, with diversity normalized by down-sampling every dataset to the smallest sample size. In repertoire overlap clustering, CDR3 amino acid sequences, but not nucleotide sequences, were matched to correct batch-related cross-sample contamination. TCRdb passed the public sequencing reads through fastp at Q25 and MiXCR, retaining productive beta sequences. Under each unique CDR3 protein, matching rows form one entry showing the most common genes and DNA. Clone size and V and J calls follow TCRdb, not the original study. For this sample the table gives about 500,000 distinct CDR3 sequences, of which around 40% were detected only once. Over 10% of the sample goes to the ten largest clones.

To demonstrate the VDJtools post-analysis software, TCR beta repertoires were profiled from the peripheral blood of over ten young patients with multiple sclerosis. The multiple sclerosis patients were children and adolescents ranging in age from about 6 to 16 years. This clonotype was sampled from a girl aged 10 to 17 with multiple sclerosis. The chain employs TRBV29-1 and TRBJ2-3; 7 of the junction bases match TRBD1. The sequencing input was blood. The CDR3 region: CGLGTAGTDTQYF. The nucleotide sequence reads as follows: TGCGGCCTTGGGACAGCCGGCACAGATACGCAGTATTTT.